One sample yielded the 7 T cell receptor beta chains listed below, sequenced in a study of CD8 T cells in ankylosing spondylitis. From the 5' RACE reads, TCRdb called clonotypes with MiXCR, one entry per CDR3 protein. Here the sample spans under 200,000 distinct CDR3 sequences, roughly 13% being singletons. The sequenced sample was blood, either unsorted or a sorted T cell fraction (not recorded which). The receptors were gathered from a female donor with ankylosing spondylitis or in good health (not recorded which).

On this clonotype itself: An end of the junction does not agree with germline; a read error may underlie this. This chain uses TRBV2 with TRBJ2-7; the match to TRBD1 covers 9 bases. The CDR3 runs to 19 residues. Per the germline V gene, CDR1 is SNHLY and CDR2 is FYNNEI. CDR3 in DNA: TGTGCCTGCAGTAACCCTAACCGGGACAGGGCACCCCGAACCTACGAGCAGTACTTC. Its protein product is CACSNPNRDRAPRTYEQYF.

This clonotype was recorded many times. The V gene is TRBV20-1, the J gene TRBJ2-7, with D unclear. The CDR3 consists of 12 residues. V lost 1 base to trimming and J lost 3 bases, with 7 bases between them. Germline V gene data show CDR1 as DFQATT and CDR2 as SNEGSKA (reference sequence). The CDR3 region is CSARGAFYEQYF. In DNA, the CDR3 is TGCAGTGCTAGAGGCGCGTTCTACGAGCAGTACTTC.

This clonotype was found many times. CDR3 nucleotides: TGTGCCACCCGGGCAGCAACTAATGAAAAACTGTTTTTT. Its protein is CATRAATNEKLFF. The chain employs TRBV24-1 and TRBJ1-4, with D unclear. V lost 9 bases and J 0 bases, leaving 7 bases between the germline ends. This CDR3 is built from 13 residues. The germline gives CDR1 KGHDR, CDR2 SFDVKD.

The chain couples TRBV5-1 to TRBJ2-7; TRBD2 matches at 10 bases. This CDR3 contains 15 residues. The germline V gene encodes CDR1 SGHRS and CDR2 YFSETQ. V gave up 4 bases and J gave up 2 bases; unmatched junction bases: 6. This chain's CDR3 is CASSNRTSGTYEQYF. For the CDR3, the DNA is TGCGCCAGCAGCAACCGGACTAGCGGAACCTACGAGCAGTACTTC.

The sample holds a few counts of this clonotype. In nucleotides, the CDR3 is TGCGCCAGCAGCTTGGCGACAGACCCTAGCACAGATACGCAGTATTTT. Its protein is CASSLATDPSTDTQYF. The chain uses TRBV5-1 and TRBJ2-3; tentative D call: TRBD1 (5 bases). Trimming took 0 bases from V and 0 from J, leaving 11 bases between them. CDR1 is SGHRS, CDR2 YFSETQ, per germline. This CDR3 region has 16 residues.

This clonotype showed up just a few times. The rearrangement links TRBV5-1 to TRBJ1-2, with 8 bases that match TRBD1. The V and J ends lost 1 base and 4 bases, in that order; junction bases with no gene match: 9. Germline V lookup: CDR1 SGHRS, CDR2 YFSETQ. There are 16 residues in the CDR3. The CDR3 DNA sequence: TGCGCCAGCAGCTTGAAGACAGGGGCGCCCGTCTATGGCTACACCTTC. It codes for CASSLKTGAPVYGYTF.

The table lists this clonotype with many counts. This sequence joins TRBV28 and TRBJ2-3; no clear D gene. The V gene's germline CDR1 is MDHEN and CDR2 SYDVKM. The V end was cut by 9 bases, the J end by 6 bases, with 10 bases between. The CDR3 extends over 11 amino acids. Here the CDR3 reads CASRKADTQYF. The DNA of the CDR3 is TGTGCCAGTAGAAAGGCGGATACGCAGTATTTT.